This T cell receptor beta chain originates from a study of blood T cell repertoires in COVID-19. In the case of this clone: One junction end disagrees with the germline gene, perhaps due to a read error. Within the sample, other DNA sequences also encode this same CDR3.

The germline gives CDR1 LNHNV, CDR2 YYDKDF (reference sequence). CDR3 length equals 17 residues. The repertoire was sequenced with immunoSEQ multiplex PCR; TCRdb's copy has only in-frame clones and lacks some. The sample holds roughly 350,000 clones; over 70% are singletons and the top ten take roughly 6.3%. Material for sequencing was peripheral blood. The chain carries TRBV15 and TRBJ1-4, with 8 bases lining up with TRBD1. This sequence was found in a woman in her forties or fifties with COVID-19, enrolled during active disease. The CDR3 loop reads CATSREKPGQANEKLFF. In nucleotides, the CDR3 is TGTGCCACCAGTAGAGAAAAACCGGGACAGGCTAATGAAAAACTGTTTTTT. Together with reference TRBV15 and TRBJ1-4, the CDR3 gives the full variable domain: DAMVIQNPRYQVTQFGKPVTLSCSQTLNHNVMYWYQQKSSQAPKLLFHYYDKDFNNEADTPDNFQSRRPNTSFCFLDIRSPGLGDTAMYLCATSREKPGQANEKLFFGSGTQLSVL.